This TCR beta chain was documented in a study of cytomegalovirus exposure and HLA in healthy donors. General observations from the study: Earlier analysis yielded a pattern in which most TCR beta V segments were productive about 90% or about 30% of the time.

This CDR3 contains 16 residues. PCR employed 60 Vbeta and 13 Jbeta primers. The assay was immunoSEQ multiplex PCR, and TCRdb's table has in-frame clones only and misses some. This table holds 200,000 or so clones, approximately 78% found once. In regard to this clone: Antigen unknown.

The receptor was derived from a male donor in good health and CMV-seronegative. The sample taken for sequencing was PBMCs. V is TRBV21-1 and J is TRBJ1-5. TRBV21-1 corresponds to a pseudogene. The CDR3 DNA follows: TGTGCCAGCAGCAAAGGCGGCGTTTATAGCAATCAGCCCCAGCATTTT. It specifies CASSKGGVYSNQPQHF.